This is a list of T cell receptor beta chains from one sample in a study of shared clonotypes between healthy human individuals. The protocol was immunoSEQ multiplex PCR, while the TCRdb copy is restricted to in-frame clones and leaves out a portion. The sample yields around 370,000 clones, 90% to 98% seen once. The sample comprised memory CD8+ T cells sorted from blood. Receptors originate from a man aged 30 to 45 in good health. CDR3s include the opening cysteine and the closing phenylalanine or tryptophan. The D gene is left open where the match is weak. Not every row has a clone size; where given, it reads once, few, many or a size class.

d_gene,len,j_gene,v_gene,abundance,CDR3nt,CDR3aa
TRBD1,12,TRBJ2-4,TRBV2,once,TGTGCCAGCAAGACAGGGGAGAACATTCAGTACTTC,CASKTGENIQYF
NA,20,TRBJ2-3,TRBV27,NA,TGTGCCAGCAGTTTGCGGGCACTCGGGCGCAGGGTTTCTAGCACAGATACGCAGTATTTT,CASSLRALGRRVSSTDTQYF
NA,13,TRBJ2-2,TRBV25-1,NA,TGTGCCAGCAGTGAAGGGAACACCGGGGAGCTGTTTTTT,CASSEGNTGELFF
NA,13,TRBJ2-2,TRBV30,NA,TGTGCCTGGAGTGTACTTAGGGGCGGGGAGCTGTTTTTT,CAWSVLRGGELFF
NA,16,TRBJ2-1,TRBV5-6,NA,TGTGCCAGCAGCTTGGCTCAGGGGAGCTCCTACAATGAGCAGTTCTTC,CASSLAQGSSYNEQFF
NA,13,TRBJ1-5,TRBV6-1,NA,TGTGCCAGCAGTGAAGCAGGGGCTCAGCCCCAGCATTTT,CASSEAGAQPQHF
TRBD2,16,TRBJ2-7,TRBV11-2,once,TGTGCCAGCAGCTTAGAGGTGACTAGCTTTCCCTACGAGCAGTACTTC,CASSLEVTSFPYEQYF
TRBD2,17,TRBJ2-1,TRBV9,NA,TGTGCCAGCAGCCCCCACGGACTAGCGGGAGGGAGGGGTGAGCAGTTCTTC,CASSPHGLAGGRGEQFF
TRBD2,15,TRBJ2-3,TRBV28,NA,TGTGCCAGCAGTTTTCTAGCGGGAGAATCAGATACGCAGTATTTT,CASSFLAGESDTQYF
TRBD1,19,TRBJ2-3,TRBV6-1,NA,TGTGCCAGCAGTGAAGATCGGGACAGCCTACTTTCTAGCACAGATACGCAGTATTTT,CASSEDRDSLLSSTDTQYF
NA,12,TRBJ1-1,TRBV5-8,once,TGTGCCGGTTACAACAGGCGGGTTGAAGCTTTCTTT,CAGYNRRVEAFF
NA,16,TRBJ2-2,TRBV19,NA,TGTGCCAGTAGTATAGTGGTAACAAGCTACACCGGGGAGCTGTTTTTT,CASSIVVTSYTGELFF
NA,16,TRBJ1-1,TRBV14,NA,TGTGCCAGCAGCCAAGCATGGAGGGGCCGAATGGCTGAAGCTTTCTTT,CASSQAWRGRMAEAFF
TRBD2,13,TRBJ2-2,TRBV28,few,TGTGCCAGCAGGACTAGCGGGACCGGGGAGCTGTTTTTT,CASRTSGTGELFF
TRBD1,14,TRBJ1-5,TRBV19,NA,TGTGCCAGTAGTGGGGACAGGGGATTTTGGCCCCAGCATTTT,CASSGDRGFWPQHF
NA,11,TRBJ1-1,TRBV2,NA,TGTGCCGGCCGACTGTTCACTGAAGCTTTCTTT,CAGRLFTEAFF
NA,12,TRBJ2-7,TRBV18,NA,TGTGCCAGCTCACCAGGGTTTTACGAGCAGTACTTC,CASSPGFYEQYF